This record covers a single T cell receptor (beta chain). Its antigen is not yet known. Base quality data are lacking; no much larger clone is found one base away. This specimen belongs to a study of early T cells in non-severe SARS-CoV-2 infection (dated by TCRdb to about 2021). With regard to the full study: TCR sequencing used bulk RNA from unsorted whole blood, so alpha and beta chains could not be paired.

A case-control design nested within a healthcare worker cohort in London, UK, was used, with weekly nasopharyngeal swab PCR tests and blood sampling performed. Healthcare workers were recruited during the week of the UK lockdown, between 23 and 31 March 2020, and followed weekly for up to 16 weeks. The library relied on 5' RACE. Instrument on record: NextSeq 500. To correct for sequencing error and PCR bias, the TCR library protocol tagged individual cDNA molecules with unique molecular identifiers. TCR alpha and beta chains were both sequenced, and the abundances of alpha and beta sequences in each sample were closely correlated with each other. Per the authors' processing: V gene, J gene and CDR3 annotation of TCR sequences was performed with Decombinator V4. Expanded TCRs were defined as changing significantly between any two time points under a Poisson model with p below 0.0001. Abundances of TCRs were expressed as counts per million after normalisation to the total number of TCRs sequenced in each sample. A search of VDJdb, accessed on 1 November 2021, was run for TCRs annotated to CMV, EBV and SARS-CoV-2, with TCRs annotated for multiple antigens excluded. The raw public reads went through TCRdb reprocessing: fastp at Q25, MiXCR clone calling, in-frame beta chains kept. Each entry is one CDR3 protein sequence, shown with its most common DNA and genes. The V and J calls here are based on TCRdb, not the publication. The sample contains around 84,000 distinct CDR3 sequences, around an eighth of them found a single time. The leading ten clones occupy roughly 2.6% of the sample.

Study-level results and caveats: Matching against VDJdb was skewed toward anti-spike CD8 responses, likely underestimated virus-specific expansions, and missed private and CD4 specificities.

Material: whole blood. The clonotype originates from an adult who was a healthcare worker with PCR-confirmed SARS-CoV-2 infection or an uninfected control (not recorded which).

The DNA is as follows: TGCAGTGCTAGGGATTCTGAGCAGTTCTTC. This translates into CSARDSEQFF. This chain is built from TRBV20-1 and TRBJ2-1; the D gene assignment is ambiguous. Trimming costs V 3 bases and J 9 bases, and their ends lie 6 bases apart. Via the germline V gene (reference sequence), CDR1 is DFQATT and CDR2 SNEGSKA. Its CDR3 holds 10 amino acids, cysteine through phenylalanine. CDR3 DNA only is kept here, 30 bases in frame from base 1.